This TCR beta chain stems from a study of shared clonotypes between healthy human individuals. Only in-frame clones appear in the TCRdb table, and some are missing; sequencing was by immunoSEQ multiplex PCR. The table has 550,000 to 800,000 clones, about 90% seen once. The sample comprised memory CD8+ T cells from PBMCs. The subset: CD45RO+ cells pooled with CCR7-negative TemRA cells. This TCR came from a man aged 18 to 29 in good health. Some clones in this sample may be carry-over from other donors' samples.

CDR3 protein: CASRSGGWGEAFF. The DNA of the CDR3 is TGTGCCAGCAGGAGTGGCGGATGGGGTGAAGCTTTCTTT. This rearrangement joins TRBV6-5 to TRBJ1-1, with no clear D. Trimming pared 6 bases from V and 7 bases from J, leaving 15 bases between. The CDR3 totals 13 residues. The germline V gene encodes CDR1 MNHEY and CDR2 SVGAGI.